Sequencing of this T cell receptor beta chain was carried out in a study of CD8 T cells in Susac syndrome. The study sequenced TCR beta in blood CD8+ and CD4+ T cells. Reverse transcription used about 0.5 to 1 ug RNA and random hexamers. Multiplex PCR with immunoSEQ amplified the TCR beta CDR3 across 54 Vbeta and 13 Jbeta. One entry per CDR3 protein, called by TCRdb with MiXCR from the immunoSEQ multiplex PCR reads. The data show around 170,000 distinct CDR3 sequences, under 95% seen once. Points from the study as a whole: As the study acknowledged, the number of individuals in its TCR sequencing and HLA analysis was relatively small.

Points on this clonotype: Antigen unknown.

This CDR3 region has 11 residues. V dropped 3 bases and J dropped 7 bases, with 7 bases sitting between them. This chain uses TRBV12-3 or TRBV12-4 with TRBJ2-7; a possible D gene is TRBD2 (5 bases). This clonotype was obtained from a human donor in good health. The sequenced sample consisted of CD4+ T cells from PBMCs. The CDR3 is CASSFTGEQYF. CDR3 nucleotides: TGTGCCAGCAGTTTTACGGGAGAGCAGTACTTC.